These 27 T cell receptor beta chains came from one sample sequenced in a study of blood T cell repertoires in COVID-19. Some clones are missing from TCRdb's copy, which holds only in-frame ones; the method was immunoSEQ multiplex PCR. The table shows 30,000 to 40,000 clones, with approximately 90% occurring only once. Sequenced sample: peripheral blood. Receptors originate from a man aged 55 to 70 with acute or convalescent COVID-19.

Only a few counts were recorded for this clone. This CDR3 reads CASSPNRYNEQFF. In DNA form, the CDR3 reads TGTGCCAGCAGTCCGAACAGATACAATGAGCAGTTCTTC. This chain links TRBV12-3 or TRBV12-4 with TRBJ2-1; D not resolved. CDR3 length: 13 residues. V lost 5 bases to trimming and J lost 4 bases, with 9 bases between them.

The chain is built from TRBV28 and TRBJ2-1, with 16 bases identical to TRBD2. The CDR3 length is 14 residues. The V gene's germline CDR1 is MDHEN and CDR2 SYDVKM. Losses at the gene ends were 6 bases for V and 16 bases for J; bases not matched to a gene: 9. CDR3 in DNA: TGTGCCAGCAGGCCGGGACTAGCGGGAGGGGGGGAATTCTTC. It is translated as CASRPGLAGGGEFF.

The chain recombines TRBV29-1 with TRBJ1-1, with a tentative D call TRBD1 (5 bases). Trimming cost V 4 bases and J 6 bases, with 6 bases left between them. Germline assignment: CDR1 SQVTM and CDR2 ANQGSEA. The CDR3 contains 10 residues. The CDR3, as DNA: TGCAGCGTTGGGGGGGCTGAAGCTTTCTTT. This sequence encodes CSVGGAEAFF.

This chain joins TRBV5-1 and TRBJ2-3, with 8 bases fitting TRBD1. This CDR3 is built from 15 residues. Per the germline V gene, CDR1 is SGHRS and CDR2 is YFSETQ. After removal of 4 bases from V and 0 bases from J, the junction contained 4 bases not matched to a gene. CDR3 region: CASSRDRSSTDTQYF. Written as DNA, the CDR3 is TGCGCCAGCAGCAGGGACAGGTCTAGCACAGATACGCAGTATTTT.

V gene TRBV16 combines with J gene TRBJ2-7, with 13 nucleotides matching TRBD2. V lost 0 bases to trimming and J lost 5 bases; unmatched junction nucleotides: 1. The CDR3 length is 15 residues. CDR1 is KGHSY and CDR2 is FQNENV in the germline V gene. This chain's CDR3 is CASSQSGLAGNEQYV. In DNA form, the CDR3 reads TGTGCCAGCAGCCAATCGGGACTAGCGGGGAACGAGCAGTACGTC.

CDR3 DNA sequence: TGTGCCAGCTCACCAGGGCAGAAAAACATTCAGTACTTC. Its protein product is CASSPGQKNIQYF. The rearrangement links TRBV18 to TRBJ2-4; D gene uncertain. The CDR3 contains 13 residues. Germline V gene data show CDR1 as KGHSH and CDR2 as LQKENI. V gave up 2 bases and J gave up 4 bases, with 6 bases separating them. Full variable domain (rest looked up from reference TRBV18 and TRBJ2-4): NAGVMQNPRHLVRRRGQEARLRCSPMKGHSHVYWYRQLPEEGLKFMVYLQKENIIDESGMPKERFSAEFPKEGPSILRIQQVVRGDSAAYFCASSPGQKNIQYFGAGTRLSVL.

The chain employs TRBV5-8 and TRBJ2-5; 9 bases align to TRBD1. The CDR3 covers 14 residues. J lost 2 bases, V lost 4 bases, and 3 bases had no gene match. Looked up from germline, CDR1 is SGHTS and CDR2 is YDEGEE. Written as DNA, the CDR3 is TGTGCCAGCAGCCCAGGACAGGGGCAAGAGACCCAGTACTTC. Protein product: CASSPGQGQETQYF.

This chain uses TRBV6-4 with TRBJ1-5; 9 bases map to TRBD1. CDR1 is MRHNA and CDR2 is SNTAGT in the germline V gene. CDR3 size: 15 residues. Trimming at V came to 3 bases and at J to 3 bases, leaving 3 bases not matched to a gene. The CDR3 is CASSEQGAINQPQHF. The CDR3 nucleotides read TGTGCCAGCAGTGAACAGGGGGCGATCAATCAGCCCCAGCATTTT.

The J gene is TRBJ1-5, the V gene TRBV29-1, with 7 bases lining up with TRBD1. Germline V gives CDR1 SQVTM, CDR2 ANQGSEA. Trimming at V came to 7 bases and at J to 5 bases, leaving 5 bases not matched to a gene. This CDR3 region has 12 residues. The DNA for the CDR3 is TGCAGCGCCGGACAGGCAGATCAGCCCCAGCATTTT. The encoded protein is CSAGQADQPQHF. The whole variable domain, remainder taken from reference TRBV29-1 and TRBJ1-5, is SAVISQKPSRDICQRGTSLTIQCQVDSQVTMMFWYRQQPGQSLTLIATANQGSEATYESGFVIDKFPISRPNLTFSTLTVSNMSPEDSSIYLCSAGQADQPQHFGDGTRLSIL.

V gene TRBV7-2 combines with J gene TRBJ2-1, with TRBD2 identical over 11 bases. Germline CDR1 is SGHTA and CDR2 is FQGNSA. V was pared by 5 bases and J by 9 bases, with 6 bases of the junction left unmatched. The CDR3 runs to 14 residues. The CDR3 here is CASSPRLAGTEQFF. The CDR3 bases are TGTGCCAGCAGCCCGAGACTAGCGGGAACTGAGCAGTTCTTC.

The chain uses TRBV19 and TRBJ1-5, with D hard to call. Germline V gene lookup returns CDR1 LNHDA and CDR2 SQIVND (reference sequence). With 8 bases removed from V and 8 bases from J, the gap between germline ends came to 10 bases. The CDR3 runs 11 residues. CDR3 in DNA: TGTGCCAGTGGCGGTGAGAAGCCCCAGCATTTT. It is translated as CASGGEKPQHF.

This CDR3 is CASSFGGRDQPQHF. The CDR3 nucleotides are TGCGCCAGCAGCTTCGGGGGGCGCGATCAGCCCCAGCATTTT. The chain uses TRBV5-1 and TRBJ1-5; TRBD1 might be the D (6 bases). The CDR3 is made up of 14 amino acids. Trimming cost V 2 bases and J 5 bases, with 11 bases left between them. Germline V gives CDR1 SGHRS, CDR2 YFSETQ. The entire variable domain, with the rest obtained from reference TRBV5-1 and TRBJ1-5, is as follows: KAGVTQTPRYLIKTRGQQVTLSCSPISGHRSVSWYQQTPGQGLQFLFEYFSETQRNKGNFPGRFSGRQFSNSRSEMNVSTLELGDSALYLCASSFGGRDQPQHFGDGTRLSIL.

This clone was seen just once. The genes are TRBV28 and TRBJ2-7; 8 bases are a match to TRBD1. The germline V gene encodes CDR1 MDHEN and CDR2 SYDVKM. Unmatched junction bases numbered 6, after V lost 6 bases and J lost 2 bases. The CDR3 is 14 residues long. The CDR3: CASRGLGQAYEQYF. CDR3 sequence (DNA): TGTGCCAGCAGGGGCTTGGGACAGGCCTACGAGCAGTACTTC.

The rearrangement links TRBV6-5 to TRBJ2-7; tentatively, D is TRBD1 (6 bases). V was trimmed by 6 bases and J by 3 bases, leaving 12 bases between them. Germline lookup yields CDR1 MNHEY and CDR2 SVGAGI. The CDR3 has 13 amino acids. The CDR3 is CASSRDINYEQYF. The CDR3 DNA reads TGTGCCAGCAGCCGGGACATCAACTACGAGCAGTACTTC.

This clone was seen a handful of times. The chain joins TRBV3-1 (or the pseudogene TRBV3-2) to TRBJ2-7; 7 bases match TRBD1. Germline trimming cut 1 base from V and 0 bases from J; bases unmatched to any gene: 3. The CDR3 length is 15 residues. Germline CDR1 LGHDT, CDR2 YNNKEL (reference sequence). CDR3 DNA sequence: TGTGCCAGCAGCCAAGCCTGGGACAGCTCCTACGAGCAGTACTTC. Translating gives CASSQAWDSSYEQYF.

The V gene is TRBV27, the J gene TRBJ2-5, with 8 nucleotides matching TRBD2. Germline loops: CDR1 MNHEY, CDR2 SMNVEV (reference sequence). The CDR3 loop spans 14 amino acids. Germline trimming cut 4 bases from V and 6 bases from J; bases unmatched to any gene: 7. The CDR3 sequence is CASSWAGGVKTQYF. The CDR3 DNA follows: TGTGCCAGCAGTTGGGCGGGAGGAGTGAAGACCCAGTACTTC.

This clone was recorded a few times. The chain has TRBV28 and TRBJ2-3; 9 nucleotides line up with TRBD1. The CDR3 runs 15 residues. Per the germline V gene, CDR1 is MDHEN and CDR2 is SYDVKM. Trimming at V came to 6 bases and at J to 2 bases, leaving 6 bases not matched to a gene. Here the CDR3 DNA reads TGTGCCAGCAGCACGAGGGACAGGGACACAGATACGCAGTATTTT. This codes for CASSTRDRDTDTQYF.

Here the CDR3 DNA reads TGCAGCGCTAGGGACAGCTACCTTTACGAGCAGTACTTC. Amino acid sequence: CSARDSYLYEQYF. The chain employs TRBV29-1 and TRBJ2-7; TRBD1 aligns across 7 bases. The CDR3 is 13 residues long. The junction had 10 bases not matched to a gene; V was cut back by 7 bases and J by 4 bases. Germline lookup yields CDR1 SQVTM and CDR2 ANQGSEA.

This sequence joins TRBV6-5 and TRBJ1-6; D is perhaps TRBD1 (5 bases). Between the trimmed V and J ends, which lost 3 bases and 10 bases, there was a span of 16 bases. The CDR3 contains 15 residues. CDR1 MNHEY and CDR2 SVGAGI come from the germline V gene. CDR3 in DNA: TGTGCCAGCAGTTATTTAGGGGTACGAGGCTCACCCCTCCACTTT. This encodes CASSYLGVRGSPLHF.

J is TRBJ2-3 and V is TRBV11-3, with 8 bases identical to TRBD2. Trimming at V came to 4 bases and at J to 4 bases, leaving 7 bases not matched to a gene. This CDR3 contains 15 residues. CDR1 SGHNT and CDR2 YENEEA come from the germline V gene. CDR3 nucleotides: TGTGCCAGCAGCTCCAATAGCGGGGCTTCAGATACGCAGTATTTT. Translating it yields CASSSNSGASDTQYF.

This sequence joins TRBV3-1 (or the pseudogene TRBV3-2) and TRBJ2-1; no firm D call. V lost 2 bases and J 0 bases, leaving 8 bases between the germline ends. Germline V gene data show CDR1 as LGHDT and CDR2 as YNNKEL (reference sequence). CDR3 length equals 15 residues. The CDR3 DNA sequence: TGTGCCAGCAGCCAACGGGTCGGCTCCTACAATGAGCAGTTCTTC. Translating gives CASSQRVGSYNEQFF.

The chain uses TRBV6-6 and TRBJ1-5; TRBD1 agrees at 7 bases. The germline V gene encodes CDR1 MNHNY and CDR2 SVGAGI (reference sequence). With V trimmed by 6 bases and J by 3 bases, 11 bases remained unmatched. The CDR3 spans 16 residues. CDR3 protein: CASSPRTGQHNQPQHF. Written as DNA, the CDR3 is TGTGCCAGCAGCCCACGCACGGGACAGCACAATCAGCCCCAGCATTTT.

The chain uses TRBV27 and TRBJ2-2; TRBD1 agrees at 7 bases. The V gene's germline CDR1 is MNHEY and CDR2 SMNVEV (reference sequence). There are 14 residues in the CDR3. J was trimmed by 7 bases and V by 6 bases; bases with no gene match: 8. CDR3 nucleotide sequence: TGTGCCAGCAGGGGTAATTGGGACAGCGGGGAGCTGTTTTTT. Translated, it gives CASRGNWDSGELFF.

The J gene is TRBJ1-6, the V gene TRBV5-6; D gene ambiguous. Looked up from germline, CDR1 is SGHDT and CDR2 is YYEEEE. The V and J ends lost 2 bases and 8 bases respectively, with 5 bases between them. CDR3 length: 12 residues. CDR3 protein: CASSFADSPLHF. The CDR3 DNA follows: TGTGCCAGCAGCTTCGCGGATTCACCCCTCCACTTT. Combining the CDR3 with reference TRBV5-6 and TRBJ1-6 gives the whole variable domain DAGVTQSPTHLIKTRGQQVTLRCSPKSGHDTVSWYQQALGQGPQFIFQYYEEEERQRGNFPDRFSGHQFPNYSSELNVNALLLGDSALYLCASSFADSPLHFGNGTRLTVT.

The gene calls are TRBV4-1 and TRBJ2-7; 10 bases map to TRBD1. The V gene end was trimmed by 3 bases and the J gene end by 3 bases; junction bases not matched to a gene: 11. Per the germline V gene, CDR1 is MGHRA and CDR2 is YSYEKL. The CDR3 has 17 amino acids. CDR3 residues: CASSQSLPGQGLYEQYF. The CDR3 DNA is TGCGCCAGCAGCCAGAGTTTGCCGGGACAGGGGCTCTACGAGCAGTACTTC.

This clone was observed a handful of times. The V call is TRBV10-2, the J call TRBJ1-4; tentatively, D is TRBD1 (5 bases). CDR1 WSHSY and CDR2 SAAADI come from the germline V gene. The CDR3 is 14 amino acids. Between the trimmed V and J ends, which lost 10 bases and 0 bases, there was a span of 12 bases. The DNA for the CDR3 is TGCGCCACCAGGGACGGGGCAACTAATGAAAAACTGTTTTTT. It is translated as CATRDGATNEKLFF.

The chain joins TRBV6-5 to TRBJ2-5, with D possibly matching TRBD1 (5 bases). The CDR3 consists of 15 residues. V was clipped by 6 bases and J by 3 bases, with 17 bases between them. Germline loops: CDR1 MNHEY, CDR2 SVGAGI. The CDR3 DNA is TGTGCCAGCAGCATCCTAGGGGCTCCCAAAGAGACCCAGTACTTC. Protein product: CASSILGAPKETQYF.